These T cell receptor beta chains were read from a single sample in a study of blood T cells in healthy people across ages. TCRdb re-called the 5' RACE reads with MiXCR, one entry per CDR3 protein. The data contain about 1.6 million distinct CDR3 sequences, about 31% of them seen just once; the ten biggest clones take up around 11%. Sequenced: blood. These receptors all stem from a woman aged 30 to 39 in good health. CDR3s include the opening cysteine and the closing phenylalanine or tryptophan. The order of the fields is D gene, V gene, clone size, J gene, CDR3 protein, CDR3 DNA. D genes are given only for firm matches. The size field is filled for only some rows; it gives once, few, many or a size class.

d_gene: -
v_gene: TRBV25-1
abundance: -
j_gene: TRBJ2-7
CDR3aa: CASSERGAYLDEQYF
CDR3nt: TGTGCCAGCAGTGAGAGGGGGGCCTATCTTGATGAGCAGTACTTC

d_gene: -
v_gene: TRBV20-1
abundance: -
j_gene: TRBJ1-2
CDR3aa: CSARDPSATYGYTF
CDR3nt: TGCAGTGCTAGAGATCCGTCAGCTACCTATGGCTACACCTTC

d_gene: -
v_gene: TRBV2
abundance: -
j_gene: TRBJ1-5
CDR3aa: CASGVWGNQPQHF
CDR3nt: TGTGCCAGCGGGGTATGGGGCAATCAGCCCCAGCATTTT

d_gene: -
v_gene: TRBV6-1
abundance: few
j_gene: TRBJ2-3
CDR3aa: CASSEGRRSTDTQYF
CDR3nt: TGTGCCAGCAGTGAAGGTCGCAGAAGCACAGATACGCAGTATTTT

d_gene: -
v_gene: TRBV4-1
abundance: -
j_gene: TRBJ2-7
CDR3aa: CASSRTMADEQYF
CDR3nt: TGCGCCAGCAGCCGTACGATGGCAGACGAGCAGTACTTC

d_gene: TRBD1
v_gene: TRBV5-1
abundance: many
j_gene: TRBJ2-1
CDR3aa: CASSLEPGQRYNEQFF
CDR3nt: TGCGCCAGCAGCTTGGAACCGGGACAGCGCTACAATGAGCAGTTCTTC

d_gene: TRBD2
v_gene: TRBV4-1
abundance: -
j_gene: TRBJ2-3
CDR3aa: CASSPRRGGYTDAQYF
CDR3nt: TGCGCCAGCAGCCCGCGGCGGGGGGGATACACAGATGCGCAGTATTTT

d_gene: TRBD1
v_gene: TRBV3-1
abundance: few
j_gene: TRBJ2-1
CDR3aa: CASRRRDSNNEQFF
CDR3nt: TGTGCCAGCAGACGAAGGGACAGCAACAATGAGCAGTTCTTC

d_gene: -
v_gene: TRBV3-1
abundance: -
j_gene: TRBJ1-2
CDR3aa: CASSQPVTLPHGYTF
CDR3nt: TGTGCCAGCAGCCAGCCCGTGACTCTCCCCCATGGCTACACCTTC

d_gene: TRBD2
v_gene: TRBV27
abundance: few
j_gene: TRBJ2-3
CDR3aa: CATTSRLAGLSRDTQYF
CDR3nt: TGTGCCACCACCTCCCGGCTAGCGGGACTAAGTAGGGATACGCAGTATTTT

d_gene: -
v_gene: TRBV21-1
abundance: -
j_gene: TRBJ2-3
CDR3aa: CASSKLAEDGTDTQYF
CDR3nt: TGTGCCAGCAGCAAATTGGCGGAGGATGGCACAGATACGCAGTATTTT

d_gene: TRBD2
v_gene: TRBV7-3
abundance: -
j_gene: TRBJ2-3
CDR3aa: CASSLTGSGGTTDTQYF
CDR3nt: TGTGCCAGCAGCTTAACAGGGAGCGGGGGGACCACAGATACGCAGTATTTT

d_gene: TRBD1
v_gene: TRBV11-1
abundance: -
j_gene: TRBJ1-1
CDR3aa: CASSLTGVRGTEAFF
CDR3nt: TGTGCCAGCAGCCTCACAGGGGTGAGGGGCACTGAAGCTTTCTTT

d_gene: -
v_gene: TRBV6-5
abundance: -
j_gene: TRBJ2-1
CDR3aa: CASSPLTASRGYEQFF
CDR3nt: TGTGCCAGCAGCCCCCTCACTGCTTCGAGGGGCTATGAGCAGTTCTTC

d_gene: -
v_gene: TRBV9
abundance: -
j_gene: TRBJ1-2
CDR3aa: CASSVNPYGYTF
CDR3nt: TGTGCCAGCAGCGTGAACCCCTATGGCTACACCTTC

d_gene: -
v_gene: TRBV6-5
abundance: few
j_gene: TRBJ2-7
CDR3aa: CASTGEDEQYF
CDR3nt: TGTGCCTCCACGGGGGAGGACGAGCAGTACTTC

d_gene: TRBD1
v_gene: TRBV12-3/TRBV12-4
abundance: many
j_gene: TRBJ2-7
CDR3aa: CASRGTGDYEQYF
CDR3nt: TGTGCCAGCAGGGGGACAGGTGACTACGAGCAGTACTTC

d_gene: -
v_gene: TRBV12-3/TRBV12-4
abundance: -
j_gene: TRBJ2-7
CDR3aa: CASSFGRAHEQYF
CDR3nt: TGTGCCAGCAGTTTTGGCAGGGCGCACGAGCAGTACTTC

d_gene: -
v_gene: TRBV28
abundance: -
j_gene: TRBJ2-1
CDR3aa: CASTASGHQETQFF
CDR3nt: TGTGCCAGCACCGCAAGCGGCCACCAAGAGACCCAGTTCTTC

d_gene: TRBD1
v_gene: TRBV7-9
abundance: few
j_gene: TRBJ2-1
CDR3aa: CASSFQGGVYNEQFF
CDR3nt: TGTGCCAGCAGCTTTCAAGGGGGCGTCTACAATGAGCAGTTCTTC

d_gene: TRBD1
v_gene: TRBV20-1
abundance: -
j_gene: TRBJ2-5
CDR3aa: CSANLGQGSYGQYF
CDR3nt: TGCAGTGCTAACCTGGGACAGGGGTCCTACGGGCAGTACTTC

d_gene: TRBD2
v_gene: TRBV29-1
abundance: -
j_gene: TRBJ2-5
CDR3aa: CSVQSGKPETQYF
CDR3nt: TGCAGCGTCCAAAGCGGGAAGCCAGAGACCCAGTACTTC

d_gene: TRBD2
v_gene: TRBV3-1
abundance: few
j_gene: TRBJ2-3
CDR3aa: CASSQGLARSGGDTQYF
CDR3nt: TGTGCCAGCAGCCAAGGACTAGCTAGGTCCGGTGGAGATACGCAGTATTTT

d_gene: -
v_gene: TRBV15
abundance: few
j_gene: TRBJ1-2
CDR3aa: CATSRDSSDYTF
CDR3nt: TGTGCCACCAGCAGAGATTCTTCGGACTACACCTTC

d_gene: TRBD1
v_gene: TRBV6-1
abundance: -
j_gene: TRBJ1-3
CDR3aa: CVSRSGGGNTIYF
CDR3nt: TGTGTCAGCAGGTCAGGGGGTGGAAACACCATATATTTT

d_gene: -
v_gene: TRBV20-1
abundance: -
j_gene: TRBJ2-6
CDR3aa: CSARERSSGANVLTF
CDR3nt: TGCAGTGCTAGAGAACGCTCCTCTGGGGCCAACGTCCTGACTTTC

d_gene: TRBD2
v_gene: TRBV11-2
abundance: once
j_gene: TRBJ2-7
CDR3aa: CASSLGPAGEVYEQYF
CDR3nt: TGTGCCAGCAGCTTAGGTCCGGCGGGAGAGGTTTACGAGCAGTACTTC

d_gene: -
v_gene: TRBV4-1
abundance: many
j_gene: TRBJ1-1
CDR3aa: CASSPGPSNTEAFF
CDR3nt: TGCGCCAGCAGCCCCGGACCGTCGAACACTGAAGCTTTCTTT

d_gene: TRBD2
v_gene: TRBV4-1
abundance: few
j_gene: TRBJ2-7
CDR3aa: CASSQDGGGITYEQYF
CDR3nt: TGCGCCAGCAGCCAAGATGGCGGGGGAATTACCTACGAGCAGTACTTC

d_gene: TRBD2
v_gene: TRBV20-1
abundance: few
j_gene: TRBJ2-5
CDR3aa: CSPRAAGLETQYF
CDR3nt: TGCAGTCCCCGGGCAGCGGGACTAGAGACCCAGTACTTC

d_gene: -
v_gene: TRBV10-2
abundance: -
j_gene: TRBJ2-3
CDR3aa: CASRDLRRGADTQYF
CDR3nt: TGCGCCAGCAGGGACCTTAGACGAGGGGCAGATACGCAGTATTTT

d_gene: TRBD1
v_gene: TRBV9
abundance: few
j_gene: TRBJ2-1
CDR3aa: CASSVVGQGAYNEQFF
CDR3nt: TGTGCCAGCAGCGTCGTTGGACAGGGGGCCTACAATGAGCAGTTCTTC

d_gene: TRBD1
v_gene: TRBV6-5
abundance: few
j_gene: TRBJ1-5
CDR3aa: CASSYTFLAGTDYSNQPQHF
CDR3nt: TGTGCCAGCAGTTACACCTTCTTAGCCGGGACAGATTATAGCAATCAGCCCCAGCATTTT

d_gene: -
v_gene: TRBV6-1
abundance: -
j_gene: TRBJ2-3
CDR3aa: CASSEVMVGTPWDTQYF
CDR3nt: TGTGCCAGCAGTGAAGTCATGGTGGGAACGCCGTGGGATACGCAGTATTTT

d_gene: -
v_gene: TRBV7-9
abundance: few
j_gene: TRBJ2-3
CDR3aa: CASTRGPDTQYF
CDR3nt: TGTGCCAGCACCCGGGGTCCAGATACGCAGTATTTT

d_gene: -
v_gene: TRBV11-2
abundance: -
j_gene: TRBJ1-1
CDR3aa: CASCLKGNTEAFF
CDR3nt: TGTGCCAGCTGTTTAAAGGGAAACACTGAAGCTTTCTTT

d_gene: -
v_gene: TRBV29-1
abundance: -
j_gene: TRBJ1-1
CDR3aa: CSVAHLGRAAEAFF
CDR3nt: TGCAGCGTTGCCCATCTCGGGAGGGCCGCTGAAGCTTTCTTT

d_gene: TRBD2
v_gene: TRBV9
abundance: once
j_gene: TRBJ2-5
CDR3aa: CASSVGVARGIQETQYF
CDR3nt: TGTGCCAGCAGCGTAGGGGTGGCGCGGGGGATCCAAGAGACCCAGTACTTC

d_gene: TRBD1
v_gene: TRBV10-3
abundance: -
j_gene: TRBJ1-1
CDR3aa: CAIRGTGDNTEAFF
CDR3nt: TGTGCCATCAGGGGAACAGGGGATAACACTGAAGCTTTCTTT

d_gene: -
v_gene: TRBV7-6
abundance: -
j_gene: TRBJ2-3
CDR3aa: CASSLRPHGSGSTDTQYF
CDR3nt: TGTGCCAGCAGCTTACGCCCTCATGGGAGCGGCAGCACAGATACGCAGTATTTT